Presented here are 21 T cell receptor beta chains from one specimen sequenced in a study of blood T cells in healthy people across ages. A sample-barcoded 5' primer and a J-beta primer mix were used in a second PCR of about 7 to 11 cycles. TCRdb reprocessed the 5' RACE reads via MiXCR and lists one record per CDR3 protein. Of fewer than 900,000 distinct CDR3 sequences listed, 40% to 45% are singletons. What was sequenced was blood. The receptors were gathered from a woman aged 55-75 years in good health.

A note on this clonotype: With a much larger clone just one base away, this may be a read error. The V gene is TRBV7-8, the J gene TRBJ2-7; TRBD1 aligns across 11 bases. This CDR3 has 15 residues. Germline V CDR1 and CDR2: SGHVS, FQNEAQ. V was pared by 6 bases and J by 4 bases, with 8 bases of the junction left unmatched. The DNA for the CDR3 is TGTGCCAGCAGATGTGGGACAGGGGGTAGATACGAGCAGTACTTC. Translation gives CASRCGTGGRYEQYF.

This clonotype was counted ten times or more. The rearrangement joins TRBV7-2 to TRBJ2-7, with 13 positions matching TRBD2. The CDR3 has 16 residues. V shed 5 bases, J shed 5 bases, and the junction held 9 bases outside the gene matches. The V gene's germline CDR1 is SGHTA and CDR2 FQGNSA. The CDR3 nucleotides are TGTGCCAGCAGCCGCACTAGCGGGAGGGCCTTCGACGAGCAGTACTTC. Translated: CASSRTSGRAFDEQYF.

This chain uses TRBV20-1 with TRBJ1-1; 7 bases fit TRBD1. The ends lost 3 bases at V and 7 bases at J; junction bases unmatched: 14. Germline assignment: CDR1 DFQATT and CDR2 SNEGSKA (reference sequence). The CDR3 extends over 15 amino acids. The CDR3 protein is CSARHAGRGRIEAFF. The CDR3 DNA is TGCAGTGCTAGGCACGCTGGGAGGGGGCGCATTGAAGCTTTCTTT.

The rearrangement links TRBV18 to TRBJ2-7, with unresolved D. V lost 5 bases and J 4 bases, leaving 12 bases between the germline ends. CDR3 length equals 13 residues. The germline V gene encodes CDR1 KGHSH and CDR2 LQKENI. The CDR3 DNA sequence: TGTGCCAGCTCAACCGCTCTGGGATACGAGCAGTACTTC. Translating it yields CASSTALGYEQYF.

The gene calls are TRBV7-3 and TRBJ2-3, with 10 bases matching TRBD2. V lost 11 bases, J lost 5 bases, and 16 bases stayed unmatched. Germline CDR1 and CDR2: SGHTA and FQGTGA. This CDR3 is built from 16 residues. This chain's CDR3 is CAQGSPSSGGEDTQYF. CDR3 nucleotide sequence: TGTGCCCAAGGGAGCCCCTCTAGCGGGGGAGAAGATACGCAGTATTTT.

The V and J genes are TRBV7-3 and TRBJ2-1, with D tentatively TRBD1 or TRBD2 (5 bases each). V was clipped by 1 base and J by 10 bases, with 17 bases between them. The CDR3 runs to 15 residues. CDR1 SGHTA and CDR2 FQGTGA come from the germline V gene. The CDR3 nucleotides read TGTGCCAGCAGCTTAAAGGGGACCCCTAAGGGGGAGCAGTTCTTC. This sequence encodes CASSLKGTPKGEQFF.

The chain is built from TRBV27 and TRBJ2-4; TRBD2 agrees at 8 bases. The J call may be mistaken, given a closer DNA end match to TRBJ2-7. This CDR3 has 14 residues. Germline CDR1 MNHEY, CDR2 SMNVEV (reference sequence). The DNA of the CDR3 is TGTGCCAGCAGTATCACTAGCGGTACGGGCGAGCAGTACTTC. It codes for CASSITSGTGEQYF.

This clonotype was recorded a few times. This chain uses TRBV24-1 with TRBJ2-3; 10 bases line up with TRBD2. V was clipped by 6 bases and J by 7 bases; unmatched bases: 6. Germline loops: CDR1 KGHDR, CDR2 SFDVKD. This CDR3 spans 14 amino acids. CDR3 in amino acids: CATSSSGSLHTQYF. The CDR3 DNA sequence: TGTGCCACCAGTTCTAGCGGGAGCCTCCATACGCAGTATTTT.

In this sample, this clonotype turned up a few times. The V gene is TRBV11-2, the J gene TRBJ2-5; D might be TRBD2 (6 bases). Per germline, CDR1 SGHAT and CDR2 FQNNGV. V lost 1 base and J 4 bases, leaving 10 bases between the germline ends. The CDR3 is 14 amino acids. The chain's CDR3 is CASSLALGGETQYF. The CDR3 nucleotides are TGTGCCAGCAGCTTAGCTCTGGGGGGAGAGACCCAGTACTTC.

The chain combines TRBV29-1 with TRBJ1-1; 8 bases align to TRBD1. This CDR3 region has 14 residues. Germline V gene sequence: CDR1 SQVTM, CDR2 ANQGSEA. V shed 6 bases and J 1 base; nucleotides not matched to a gene: 7. The CDR3 DNA reads as TGCAGCGTGAGCGTTGGGACAGGGAACACTGAAGCTTTCTTT. Protein product: CSVSVGTGNTEAFF.

In this sample, this clonotype turned up many times. This sequence joins TRBV12-3 or TRBV12-4 and TRBJ2-1; 7 nucleotides align to TRBD2. The CDR3 extends over 14 amino acids. V lost 3 bases, J lost 8 bases, and 7 bases stayed unmatched. The CDR3 DNA reads as TGTGCCAGCAGTTTCGCGGGAGAAAGGTATGAGCAGTTCTTC. Its translation is CASSFAGERYEQFF.

The chain is built from TRBV28 and TRBJ2-7; 8 nucleotides agree with TRBD1. Unmatched junction bases numbered 12, after V lost 10 bases and J lost 4 bases. CDR1 and CDR2 from the germline V gene are MDHEN and SYDVKM. The CDR3 loop spans 14 amino acids. The CDR3: CATQPGQDPYEQYF. In nucleotides, the CDR3 is TGTGCCACTCAGCCGGGACAGGACCCTTACGAGCAGTACTTC. The variable domain in full, with the rest retrieved from reference TRBV28 and TRBJ2-7, is DVKVTQSSRYLVKRTGEKVFLECVQDMDHENMFWYRQDPGLGLRLIYFSYDVKMKEKGDIPEGYSVSREKKERFSLILESASTNQTSMYLCATQPGQDPYEQYFGPGTRLTVT.

CDR3 protein: CASSPLAAGELFF. In DNA form, the CDR3 reads TGTGCCAGCAGCCCTCTAGCCGCCGGGGAGCTGTTTTTT. This rearrangement joins TRBV13 to TRBJ2-2; D possibly corresponds to TRBD2 (5 bases). The CDR3 has 13 amino acids. V lost 5 bases and J lost 6, with 10 bases in between. The germline CDR1 and CDR2 sequences are PRHDT and FYEKMQ (reference sequence).

The CDR3 DNA sequence: TGTGCCAGCAGTTACTCGGAGGGGTTCTACGAGCAGTACTTC. As protein: CASSYSEGFYEQYF. The V gene is TRBV6-5, the J gene TRBJ2-7, with D perhaps matching TRBD2 (6 bases). The V end was cut by 0 bases, the J end by 3 bases, with 9 bases between. Looked up from germline, CDR1 is MNHEY and CDR2 is SVGAGI. The CDR3 loop spans 14 amino acids.

The J gene is TRBJ2-3, the V gene TRBV5-1; no firm D call. The CDR3 has 16 residues. V was pared by 0 bases and J by 2 bases, with 13 bases between. Germline lookup yields CDR1 SGHRS and CDR2 YFSETQ. The chain's CDR3 is CASSLGGSGYTDTQYF. The CDR3 DNA is TGCGCCAGCAGCTTGGGTGGCAGTGGTTACACAGATACGCAGTATTTT.

Only a few counts were recorded for this clonotype. CDR3 amino acids: CAISEGTGRTDTQYF. The CDR3 DNA follows: TGTGCCATCAGTGAGGGGACAGGGCGTACAGATACGCAGTATTTT. The chain combines TRBV10-3 with TRBJ2-3; 9 bases fit TRBD1. This CDR3 comprises 15 residues. Germline-derived CDR1 and CDR2 are ENHRY and SYGVKD. V dropped 2 bases and J dropped 3; count of bases not matched to a gene: 3.

In this sample, this clonotype turned up a few times. J is TRBJ1-2 and V is TRBV29-1; 7 positions agree with TRBD1. CDR3 length equals 14 residues. CDR1 and CDR2 from the germline V gene are SQVTM and ANQGSEA. The V and J ends lost 7 bases and 2 bases, in that order; junction bases with no gene match: 10. The CDR3 region is CSAGGTAPNYGYTF. The DNA for the CDR3 is TGCAGCGCCGGGGGGACAGCCCCGAACTATGGCTACACCTTC.

About this clonotype: A read error is possible here, since a much larger clone lies one base away. The chain combines TRBV5-1 with TRBJ2-1, with D tentatively TRBD1 or TRBD2 (5 bases each). The V end was cut by 6 bases, the J end by 4 bases, with 14 bases between. This CDR3 has 14 residues. CDR1 is SGHRS and CDR2 is YFSETQ in the germline V gene. CDR3 sequence (DNA): TGCGCCAGCAAGCCGGGACCGGGATACAATGAGCAGTTCTTC. It specifies CASKPGPGYNEQFF.

V is TRBV20-1 and J is TRBJ2-7, with 10 bases identical to TRBD2. The CDR3 is 13 residues long. Losses at the gene ends were 5 bases for V and 5 bases for J; bases not matched to a gene: 6. CDR1 and CDR2 (germline): DFQATT, SNEGSKA (reference sequence). The CDR3 loop reads CSAPTSGSHEQYF. The DNA of the CDR3 is TGCAGTGCTCCGACTAGCGGGTCCCACGAGCAGTACTTC.

The V and J genes are TRBV20-1 and TRBJ2-7; 10 bases agree with TRBD1. CDR1 DFQATT and CDR2 SNEGSKA come from the germline V gene (reference sequence). The CDR3 runs to 14 residues. With V trimmed by 7 bases and J by 3 bases, 9 bases remained unmatched. The CDR3 here is CSGRATGGRYEQYF. DNA for the CDR3: TGCAGTGGTAGGGCGACAGGGGGCCGCTACGAGCAGTACTTC.

This clonotype came up many times. The V and J genes are TRBV5-1 and TRBJ2-1; D unresolved. CDR1 and CDR2 from the germline V gene are SGHRS and YFSETQ. This CDR3 has 12 amino acids. Trimming removed 4 bases at V and 12 bases at J, with 14 bases between. CDR3 coding DNA: TGCGCCAGCAGCACCGGACCGCCCATGCAGTTCTTC. Protein: CASSTGPPMQFF.